This T cell receptor beta chain emerged from a study of T cells in Graves' hyperthyroidism and ophthalmopathy. Findings of the study overall: The blood repertoire included most of the expanded thyroid clonotypes above 0.001. Researchers report that a 13 V-J model separated ophthalmopathy from stable hyperthyroidism. Model output signaled ophthalmopathy a median roughly 6.5 months ahead of onset.

Amplification of TCR beta CDR3 regions was performed using RNA transcripts as template. The HTBI primer set was used in a first-round RT-PCR of the TCR CDR3. Each CDR3 protein is one row after TCRdb ran MiXCR on the multiplex PCR reads. The data hold approximately 510,000 distinct CDR3 sequences, with around 43% observed a single time. This CDR3 contains 14 residues. Germline V gives CDR1 MNHEY, CDR2 SMNVEV (reference sequence). V gave up 3 bases and J gave up 7 bases, with 15 bases separating them. In this sample, this clonotype turned up a few times. Its antigen remains unknown. Clinical symptoms, serum thyroxine, TRAb, thyroid ultrasound and orbital computed tomography informed diagnoses.

This receptor was identified in an adult woman with Graves' disease, either hyperthyroidism or ophthalmopathy (not recorded which). Sequencing was performed on peripheral blood or thyroid tissue (not recorded which). This chain joins TRBV27 and TRBJ2-5, with a tentative D call TRBD2 (5 bases). DNA for the CDR3: TGTGCCAGCAGTTTTATGAGAGGGCCGGGGACCCAGTACTTC. It is translated as CASSFMRGPGTQYF.